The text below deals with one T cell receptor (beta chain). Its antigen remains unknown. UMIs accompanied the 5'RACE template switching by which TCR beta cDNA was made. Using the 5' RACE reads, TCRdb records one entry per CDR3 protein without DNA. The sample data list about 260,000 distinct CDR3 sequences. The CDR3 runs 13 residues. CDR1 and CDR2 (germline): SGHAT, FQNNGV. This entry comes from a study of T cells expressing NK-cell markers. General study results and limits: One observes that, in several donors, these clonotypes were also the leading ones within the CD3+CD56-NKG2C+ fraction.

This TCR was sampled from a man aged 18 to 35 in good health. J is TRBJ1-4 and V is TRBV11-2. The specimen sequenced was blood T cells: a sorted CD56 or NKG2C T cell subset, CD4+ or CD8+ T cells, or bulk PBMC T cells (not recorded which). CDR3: CASSLELRSTRFF.